The rows below give T cell receptor beta chains drawn from one sample of a study of cytomegalovirus exposure and HLA in healthy donors. The repertoire was sequenced with immunoSEQ multiplex PCR; TCRdb's copy has only in-frame clones and lacks some. The top ten clones hold about 10% of a sample with roughly 150,000 clones, approximately 88% of them seen once. The sequenced sample consisted of PBMCs. These receptors were obtained from a man aged 30 to 45 in good health and CMV-seropositive. Each CDR3 is given with its conserved first and last residue. D genes are given only for firm matches. Only part of the rows carry a size: once, few, many, or a class if the clone is expanded.

size,V,D,J,DNA,CDR3
NA,TRBV7-8,TRBD2,TRBJ2-1,TGTGCCAGCACCGTACTAGCGGGGGGGAACAATGAGCAGTTCTTC,CASTVLAGGNNEQFF
NA,TRBV7-9,NA,TRBJ1-1,TGTGCCAGCAGCTCGGAGCTGCCTGAAGCTTTCTTT,CASSSELPEAFF
NA,TRBV27,NA,TRBJ2-3,TGTGCCAGCGGGGCGACAGAGAGCACAGATACGCAGTATTTT,CASGATESTDTQYF
NA,TRBV7-6,NA,TRBJ1-3,TGTGCCAGCAGCTTAGGAGCAGGCTCTGGAAACACCATATATTTT,CASSLGAGSGNTIYF
NA,TRBV30,TRBD2,TRBJ2-1,TGTGCCTGGGATAGCGGGGTTGATGAGCAGTTCTTC,CAWDSGVDEQFF
NA,TRBV25-1,NA,TRBJ1-1,TGTGCCAGCAGTGAATTTTTCCGGGCTTTCTTT,CASSEFFRAFF
NA,TRBV29-1,TRBD1,TRBJ2-2,TGCAGCGTGCAGGACAGGCCAGCGAACACCGGGGAGCTGTTTTTT,CSVQDRPANTGELFF
NA,TRBV13,NA,TRBJ1-5,TGTGCCAGCAGCTCGAGTCCCATTAATCAGCCCCAGCATTTT,CASSSSPINQPQHF
NA,TRBV28,TRBD2,TRBJ2-1,TGTGCCAGCAGTTACCCGGGACTAGAGAGCTCCTACAATGAGCAGTTCTTC,CASSYPGLESSYNEQFF
NA,TRBV7-8,TRBD2,TRBJ2-1,TGTGCCAGCAGCCCGGGGGGGGCCTACAATGAGCAGTTCTTC,CASSPGGAYNEQFF
NA,TRBV15,TRBD1,TRBJ2-3,TGTGCCTCTCGACAGGGGGCAACAGATACGCAGTATTTT,CASRQGATDTQYF
NA,TRBV28,TRBD1,TRBJ2-6,TGTGCCAGCAGTTCCAGGACAGGATTCTCTGGGGCCAACGTCCTGACTTTC,CASSSRTGFSGANVLTF
few,TRBV28,TRBD1,TRBJ1-1,TGTGCCAGCAGTCCTTATTCACTGACAGGGGCAACTGAAGCTTTCTTT,CASSPYSLTGATEAFF
NA,TRBV5-6,NA,TRBJ1-4,TGTGCCAGCAGCCCATCCACTAATGAAAAACTGTTTTTT,CASSPSTNEKLFF
NA,TRBV7-3,NA,TRBJ2-3,TGTGCCAGCAGCTTCGCAGGGGGGAGCACAGATACGCAGTATTTT,CASSFAGGSTDTQYF
NA,TRBV28,TRBD1,TRBJ2-7,TGTGCCAGCAGTTCCCCCCGGGACAGGGGGAGCGGGGCACAGTACTTC,CASSSPRDRGSGAQYF
few,TRBV5-1,TRBD2,TRBJ2-7,TGCGCCAGCAGCTCCCTGGGACTAGCGGGAGAGGAGCAGTACTTC,CASSSLGLAGEEQYF
NA,TRBV18,NA,TRBJ2-2,TGTGCCAGCTCACCGGACAGACCGGCGAACACCGGGGAGCTGTTTTTT,CASSPDRPANTGELFF
NA,TRBV5-1,NA,TRBJ1-6,TGCGCCAGCAGCTTGGGCGCAGGGGAGAATTCACCCCTCCACTTT,CASSLGAGENSPLHF
NA,TRBV6-6,TRBD1,TRBJ1-5,TGTGCCAGCAGTTATGGTAGGACAGGGGATAATCAGCCCCAGCATTTT,CASSYGRTGDNQPQHF
once,TRBV14,TRBD1,TRBJ2-2,TGTGCCAGCAGCCAAGACGGCTGGACAGGGCACGGGGAGCTGTTTTTT,CASSQDGWTGHGELFF
NA,TRBV6-5,NA,TRBJ1-1,TGTGCCAGCAGTTACGGGCAGGGTACTGAAGCTTTCTTT,CASSYGQGTEAFF
NA,TRBV5-1,NA,TRBJ2-7,TGCGCCAGCAGCACACGGACACAGCCCAGCTACGAGCAGTACTTC,CASSTRTQPSYEQYF
NA,TRBV5-1,NA,TRBJ2-2,TGCGCCAGCAGAGAGGGAATAAGTTCTGGAATCGGGGAGCTGTTTTTT,CASREGISSGIGELFF
NA,TRBV5-4,NA,TRBJ2-2,TGTGCCACCCATCGGACAGAATCAACCGGGGAGCTGTTTTTT,CATHRTESTGELFF
once,TRBV5-1,NA,TRBJ1-4,TGCGCCAGCAGCTTGGCGGGGGTGGAAAGTGAAAAACTGTTTTTT,CASSLAGVESEKLFF
once,TRBV4-1,NA,TRBJ2-7,TGCGCCAGCAGCCAAGAGATGCAGAAGAAGCAGTACTTC,CASSQEMQKKQYF
NA,TRBV27,TRBD2,TRBJ2-7,TGTGCCAACCCAGCCGGGACTAGCGGGAGATCTTCAACCTACGAGCAGTACTTC,CANPAGTSGRSSTYEQYF
NA,TRBV6-5,NA,TRBJ2-7,TGTGCCAGCAAACGGGGGGCAGGGGTATACGAGCAGTACTTC,CASKRGAGVYEQYF
NA,TRBV1,NA,TRBJ1-1,TGCACCAGCAGCCAAGATGCAGGGATGAACACTGAAGCTTTCTTT,CTSSQDAGMNTEAFF
NA,TRBV27,NA,TRBJ2-3,TGTGCCAGCACTTACATTCCGGGGGCAGATACGCAGTATTTT,CASTYIPGADTQYF
NA,TRBV5-1,NA,TRBJ1-5,TGCGCCAGCAGCTTGGCAGGGTTTAGCAATCAGCCCCAGCATTTT,CASSLAGFSNQPQHF